Below, 25 T cell receptor beta chains from the same sample are listed, as sequenced in a study of control samples from healthy donors and cancer patients. Sequencing was performed with immunoSEQ multiplex PCR; in TCRdb, only in-frame clones are kept and a portion is missing. The sample has about 120,000 clones; 92% are singletons. Sequencing used blood. The receptors were sampled from a woman between 45 and 65 years old in good health.

V usage is TRBV6-5 and J usage is TRBJ1-1, with D maybe TRBD1 (5 bases). The CDR3 contains 14 residues. The V gene lost 4 bases and the J gene lost 7 bases, with 16 bases spanning the gap. CDR1 MNHEY and CDR2 SVGAGI come from the germline V gene. The CDR3: CASSSTGTLSEAFF. CDR3 nucleotide sequence: TGTGCCAGCAGTTCAACCGGGACGTTAAGTGAAGCTTTCTTT.

This chain connects TRBV5-1 to TRBJ2-1, with TRBD2 identical over 11 bases. CDR1 and CDR2 (germline): SGHRS, YFSETQ. This CDR3 contains 17 residues. Trimming at V came to 0 bases and at J to 2 bases, leaving 4 bases not matched to a gene. The CDR3 DNA reads TGCGCCAGCAGCTTGGGGTTAGCGGGAGGGGCCTACAATGAGCAGTTCTTC. Protein product: CASSLGLAGGAYNEQFF. Variable domain in full (rest from reference TRBV5-1 and TRBJ2-1): KAGVTQTPRYLIKTRGQQVTLSCSPISGHRSVSWYQQTPGQGLQFLFEYFSETQRNKGNFPGRFSGRQFSNSRSEMNVSTLELGDSALYLCASSLGLAGGAYNEQFFGPGTRLTVL.

In its sample, this clone was seen a few times. This chain connects TRBV4-1 to TRBJ1-6; a possible D gene is TRBD1 (5 bases). Between the trimmed V and J ends, which lost 0 bases and 7 bases, there was a span of 13 bases. Germline lookup yields CDR1 MGHRA and CDR2 YSYEKL. This CDR3 is built from 16 residues. DNA for the CDR3: TGCGCCAGCAGCCAAGATCAGGGTAGAGGCAATTCACCCCTCCACTTT. It specifies CASSQDQGRGNSPLHF.

V gene TRBV5-6 combines with J gene TRBJ1-1; TRBD1 might be the D (5 bases). The CDR3 runs 13 residues. CDR1 is SGHDT and CDR2 is YYEEEE in the germline V gene. Trimming removed 2 bases from V and 7 bases from J, with 12 bases in between. As DNA, the CDR3 is TGTGCCAGCAGCTTCCCCGGGACTATTGAAGCTTTCTTT. Protein product: CASSFPGTIEAFF. The full variable domain, completed using reference TRBV5-6 and TRBJ1-1, is DAGVTQSPTHLIKTRGQQVTLRCSPKSGHDTVSWYQQALGQGPQFIFQYYEEEERQRGNFPDRFSGHQFPNYSSELNVNALLLGDSALYLCASSFPGTIEAFFGQGTRLTVV.

V and J are TRBV27 and TRBJ2-3; D is ambiguous. CDR3 length: 13 amino acids. Trimming pared 5 bases from V and 6 bases from J, leaving 12 bases between. Looked up from germline, CDR1 is MNHEY and CDR2 is SMNVEV (reference sequence). The CDR3 reads CASSVLFSDTQYF. The CDR3 DNA sequence: TGTGCCAGCAGTGTCCTATTTTCGGATACGCAGTATTTT.

V usage is TRBV28 and J usage is TRBJ1-1, with TRBD1 as a possible D gene (5 bases). V lost 8 bases, J lost 0 bases, and 10 bases lay in between. The CDR3 runs 13 residues. Germline-derived CDR1 and CDR2 are MDHEN and SYDVKM. The CDR3 is CASWGTMNTEAFF. DNA of the CDR3: TGTGCCAGCTGGGGGACCATGAACACTGAAGCTTTCTTT.

The chain is built from TRBV3-1 (or the pseudogene TRBV3-2) and TRBJ1-1; 7 nucleotides align to TRBD1. V shed 5 bases and J 4 bases; nucleotides not matched to a gene: 16. CDR1 and CDR2 (germline): LGHDT, YNNKEL (reference sequence). This CDR3 comprises 17 residues. CDR3 loop: CASSSKYRVAGGTEAFF. The CDR3 DNA reads as TGTGCCAGCAGCTCCAAATACCGGGTAGCAGGGGGCACTGAAGCTTTCTTT.

The rearrangement links TRBV19 to TRBJ2-1, with 7 bases lining up with TRBD2. The CDR3 covers 14 residues. Germline V gene data show CDR1 as LNHDA and CDR2 as SQIVND (reference sequence). Unmatched junction bases numbered 12, after V lost 7 bases and J lost 9 bases. The chain's CDR3 is CASTQGPPGGEQFF. DNA of the CDR3: TGTGCCAGTACGCAGGGCCCCCCGGGGGGTGAGCAGTTCTTC.

This rearrangement joins TRBV30 to TRBJ1-5; D may be TRBD1 (6 bases). Germline V lookup: CDR1 GTSNPN, CDR2 SVGIG (reference sequence). CDR3 length equals 16 residues. V was cut by 2 bases and J by 0 bases, with 14 bases left in between. CDR3 sequence: CAWSRGGGLSNQPQHF. The CDR3 DNA is TGTGCCTGGAGTAGGGGGGGAGGTCTTAGCAATCAGCCCCAGCATTTT. Based on the CDR3 plus reference TRBV30 and TRBJ1-5, the full variable domain is SQTIHQWPATLVQPVGSPLSLECTVEGTSNPNLYWYRQAAGRGLQLLFYSVGIGQISSEVPQNLSASRPQDRQFILSSKKLLLSDSGFYLCAWSRGGGLSNQPQHFGDGTRLSIL.

The genes are TRBV10-1 and TRBJ2-4; 9 bases are shared with TRBD2. Germline-derived CDR1 and CDR2 are WNHNN and SYGVQD (reference sequence). V was pared by 10 bases and J by 8 bases, with 9 bases of the junction left unmatched. CDR3 size: 13 residues. The CDR3 region has the DNA TGCGCCACCCCAGAAGGCGGGAGGGACATTCAGTACTTC. Protein sequence: CATPEGGRDIQYF.

The chain joins TRBV12-3 or TRBV12-4 to TRBJ1-1; TRBD1 aligns across 8 bases. This CDR3 contains 13 residues. V lost 5 bases and J lost 8; bases outside the gene matches: 7. The CDR3 DNA follows: TGTGCCAGCAGTGTCGACAGGGGAGGAGAAGCTTTCTTT. This translates into CASSVDRGGEAFF.

V usage is TRBV4-1 and J usage is TRBJ2-2; 13 nucleotides match TRBD2. Germline CDR1 reads MGHRA; CDR2 reads YSYEKL. This CDR3 region has 17 residues. V was clipped by 1 base and J by 4 bases; unmatched bases: 3. CDR3 nucleotides: TGCGCCAGCAGCCAAGGGACTAGCGGGAGTGGCACCGGGGAGCTGTTTTTT. Translation gives CASSQGTSGSGTGELFF.

The chain couples TRBV6-6 to TRBJ2-3; no clear D. Germline loops: CDR1 MNHNY, CDR2 SVGAGI (reference sequence). This CDR3 is 11 amino acids long. The V end lost 6 bases, the J end lost 5 bases, and 6 bases lay between the germline ends. The CDR3 loop is CASRTRDTQYF. CDR3 coding DNA: TGTGCCAGCAGGACCAGAGATACGCAGTATTTT.

This chain links TRBV2 with TRBJ1-1; D unresolved. The V and J ends lost 6 bases and 5 bases respectively, with 13 bases between them. Germline-derived CDR1 and CDR2 are SNHLY and FYNNEI. The CDR3 consists of 13 residues. The CDR3 nucleotides are TGTGCCAGCAGCCGGGATACGAAGACTGAAGCTTTCTTT. It yields the protein CASSRDTKTEAFF. The complete variable domain, with remaining parts taken from reference TRBV2 and TRBJ1-1, reads EPEVTQTPSHQVTQMGQEVILRCVPISNHLYFYWYRQILGQKVEFLVSFYNNEISEKSEIFDDQFSVERPDGSNFTLKIRSTKLEDSAMYFCASSRDTKTEAFFGQGTRLTVV.

The chain is built from TRBV7-9 and TRBJ1-1; D is perhaps TRBD1 (6 bases). Per germline, CDR1 SEHNR and CDR2 FQNEAQ (reference sequence). V was clipped by 4 bases and J by 3 bases, with 12 bases between them. This CDR3 contains 14 residues. The CDR3 DNA sequence: TGTGCCAGCAGCTCATGGACAGAAGACACTGAAGCTTTCTTT. Residues: CASSSWTEDTEAFF. The full variable domain, in which reference TRBV7-9 and TRBJ1-1 provide the parts outside the CDR3, is DTGVSQNPRHKITKRGQNVTFRCDPISEHNRLYWYRQTLGQGPEFLTYFQNEAQLEKSRLLSDRFSAERPKGSFSTLEIQRTEQGDSAMYLCASSSWTEDTEAFFGQGTRLTVV.

The chain is built from TRBV7-8 and TRBJ1-5, with 8 bases identical to TRBD1. There are 16 residues in the CDR3. CDR1 is SGHVS and CDR2 is FQNEAQ in the germline V gene. V dropped 5 bases and J dropped 1; count of bases not matched to a gene: 7. CDR3 residues: CASSPRDRRSNQPQHF. The CDR3 coding sequence is TGTGCCAGCAGCCCGAGGGACAGGAGAAGCAATCAGCCCCAGCATTTT. The entire variable domain, with the rest obtained from reference TRBV7-8 and TRBJ1-5, is as follows: GAGVSQSPRYKVAKRGQDVALRCDPISGHVSLFWYQQALGQGPEFLTYFQNEAQLDKSGLPSDRFFAERPEGSVSTLKIQRTQQEDSAVYLCASSPRDRRSNQPQHFGDGTRLSIL.

This sequence joins TRBV11-2 and TRBJ2-3; D not resolved. The CDR3 runs to 14 residues. V was clipped by 3 bases and J by 5 bases, with 12 bases between them. Germline CDR1 is SGHAT and CDR2 is FQNNGV. In nucleotides, the CDR3 is TGTGCCAGCAGCTTTCGGCTGCGTGGAGATACGCAGTATTTT. Its protein is CASSFRLRGDTQYF.

The chain recombines TRBV5-1 with TRBJ2-3, with TRBD2 identical over 9 bases. CDR3 length: 16 residues. The germline CDR1 and CDR2 sequences are SGHRS and YFSETQ. After removal of 1 base from V and 5 bases from J, the junction contained 8 bases not matched to a gene. CDR3 in DNA: TGCGCCAGCAGCTTGTTCGGCGGGGGGGCACAAGATACGCAGTATTTT. As protein: CASSLFGGGAQDTQYF.

This chain connects TRBV11-3 to TRBJ2-5; possibly TRBD1 for D (5 bases). CDR1 is SGHNT, CDR2 YENEEA, per germline. The CDR3 is 14 residues long. V shed 1 base and J shed 0 bases, with 6 bases lying between them. DNA of the CDR3: TGTGCCAGCAGCTTAGGACAGAACCAAGAGACCCAGTACTTC. Amino acid sequence: CASSLGQNQETQYF.

The rearrangement uses TRBV28 and TRBJ2-5, with D maybe TRBD2 (5 bases). Trimming left V 5 bases short and J 1 base short, with 26 bases between. Germline lookup yields CDR1 MDHEN and CDR2 SYDVKM. The CDR3 is 19 amino acids. The CDR3 DNA reads as TGTGCCAGCAGTAACCAATCACCCAACATTGGCGGGTTCCAAGAGACCCAGTACTTC. Its translation: CASSNQSPNIGGFQETQYF.

This chain links TRBV11-3 with TRBJ2-1; 16 positions match TRBD2. J gave up 5 bases and V 7 bases, and 8 bases lay outside the gene matches. Germline CDR1 and CDR2: SGHNT and YENEEA. The CDR3 is 17 residues long. The CDR3 region is CASKGTSGGDRHNEQFF. The CDR3 DNA follows: TGTGCCAGCAAAGGGACTAGCGGGGGGGACCGTCACAATGAGCAGTTCTTC.

This clone was picked up one time. This rearrangement joins TRBV18 to TRBJ1-6; the D gene is possibly TRBD1 (5 bases). V was shortened by 2 bases and J by 5 bases, with 10 bases between the two germline ends. Germline assignment: CDR1 KGHSH and CDR2 LQKENI. The CDR3 consists of 15 residues. Written as DNA, the CDR3 is TGTGCCAGCTCACCATTGGACAAGAATAATTCACCCCTCCACTTT. It yields the protein CASSPLDKNNSPLHF.

The chain links TRBV18 to TRBJ1-2; D not certain. The V end lost 3 bases, the J end lost 2 bases, and 13 bases lay between the germline ends. This CDR3 is 15 amino acids long. CDR1 and CDR2 (germline): KGHSH, LQKENI. The CDR3 protein is CASSPSARKNYGYTF. The CDR3 DNA is TGTGCCAGCTCACCTTCGGCCCGGAAGAACTATGGCTACACCTTC.

The chain uses TRBV10-2 and TRBJ2-2; D remains unclear. The germline gives CDR1 WSHSY, CDR2 SAAADI. V dropped 7 bases and J dropped 3 bases, with 9 bases sitting between them. The CDR3 length is 13 residues. The chain's CDR3 is CASKDFDTGELFF. The CDR3 DNA is TGCGCCAGCAAAGATTTCGACACCGGGGAGCTGTTTTTT.

This clone was counted once. This chain links TRBV6-1 with TRBJ2-1, with D hard to call. The CDR3 totals 12 residues. CDR1 is MNHNS, CDR2 SASEGT, per germline. Trimming stripped 2 bases from V and 4 bases from J, with 3 bases between. CDR3 sequence: CASSERYNEQFF. As DNA, the CDR3 is TGTGCCAGCAGTGAAAGATACAATGAGCAGTTCTTC.